This T cell receptor (beta chain) stems from a study of T cell changes during pregnancy in multiple sclerosis. Assay: immunoSEQ multiplex PCR; the TCRdb copy retains only in-frame clones and omits some. There are about 80,000 clones in the sample; around 93% occur only once, and about 2.5% lies in the top ten. The germline gives CDR1 LNHDA, CDR2 SQIVND (reference sequence). The CDR3 loop spans 14 amino acids. Trimming removed 6 bases from V and 11 bases from J, with 22 bases in between. This sequence originates from a female donor in good health, enrolled as a control in a pregnancy study. The sequences come from peripheral blood, collected after pregnancy. This chain uses TRBV19 with TRBJ1-1; a weak D match, TRBD1 (6 bases). The CDR3 protein is CASRSGGAQPAAFF. In DNA form, the CDR3 reads TGTGCCAGTAGATCCGGGGGGGCACAACCGGCGGCTTTCTTT.